Shown below are 10 T cell receptor beta chains from a single sample sequenced in a study of T cells expressing NK-cell markers. TCRdb reprocessed the 5' RACE reads; each CDR3 protein has one entry and no DNA is given. Found here are about 550,000 distinct CDR3 sequences; the top ten clones hold under 4.5%. The sample taken for sequencing was blood T cells: a sorted CD56 or NKG2C T cell subset, CD4+ or CD8+ T cells, or bulk PBMC T cells (not recorded which). These receptors were obtained from a man between 18 and 29 years old in good health.

The chain uses TRBV21-1 and TRBJ2-5; TCRdb lists TRBD2, though no DNA is available to test this call. TRBV21-1 is listed as a pseudogene. CDR3 length: 17 amino acids. This chain's CDR3 is CASSHAGGLAGEETQYF.

The J gene is TRBJ1-2, the V gene TRBV30; TCRdb selects TRBD1, and the lack of DNA leaves this call unchecked. Germline assignment: CDR1 GTSNPN and CDR2 SVGIG (reference sequence). CDR3 length: 12 residues. The CDR3 protein is CAWRRGSYGYTF.

This chain joins TRBV11-2 and TRBJ2-3; lacking DNA, the TRBD2 call made by TCRdb goes unchecked. The CDR3 is made up of 16 amino acids. Germline CDR1 reads SGHAT; CDR2 reads FQNNGV. The CDR3 loop reads CASSARIAGGSDTQYF.

The V call is TRBV7-2, the J call TRBJ2-1. This CDR3 has 12 amino acids. Germline CDR1 and CDR2: SGHTA and FQGNSA. CDR3 region: CASSLARSEQFF.

The V call is TRBV9, the J call TRBJ2-7; TCRdb reports TRBD2, a call that lacks DNA to check it against. The CDR3 loop spans 15 amino acids. Germline assignment: CDR1 SGDLS and CDR2 YYNGEE. The CDR3 reads CASSEGLAGGFEQYF. The full variable domain, its missing parts supplied by reference TRBV9 and TRBJ2-7, is DSGVTQTPKHLITATGQRVTLRCSPRSGDLSVYWYQQSLDQGLQFLIQYYNGEERAKGNILERFSAQQFPDLHSELNLSSLELGDSALYFCASSEGLAGGFEQYFGPGTRLTVT.

This chain links TRBV24-1 with TRBJ2-5; TCRdb picks TRBD1, but there is no DNA to check that call. Germline lookup yields CDR1 KGHDR and CDR2 SFDVKD. The CDR3 sequence is 17 residues long. The CDR3 sequence: CATTDSGAGASQETQYF.

V and J are TRBV2 and TRBJ1-5. The CDR3 covers 16 residues. From germline, CDR1 is SNHLY and CDR2 FYNNEI. CDR3 in amino acids: CASSEASGKGNQPQHF.

The chain uses TRBV12-3 or TRBV12-4 and TRBJ2-3; with no DNA, the TCRdb D assignment of TRBD2 cannot be verified. This CDR3 is 18 amino acids long. CDR3 residues: CASSFSSGSTSGTDTQYF.

The rearrangement uses TRBV9 and TRBJ2-2; TCRdb names TRBD2, which stays unverified in the absence of DNA. The CDR3 is 15 residues long. Germline CDR1 reads SGDLS; CDR2 reads YYNGEE. The CDR3 sequence is CASSVGGSMIGELFF.

The chain combines TRBV12-3 or TRBV12-4 with TRBJ2-7. The CDR3 extends over 12 amino acids. CDR3 sequence: CASSFGFHEQYF.